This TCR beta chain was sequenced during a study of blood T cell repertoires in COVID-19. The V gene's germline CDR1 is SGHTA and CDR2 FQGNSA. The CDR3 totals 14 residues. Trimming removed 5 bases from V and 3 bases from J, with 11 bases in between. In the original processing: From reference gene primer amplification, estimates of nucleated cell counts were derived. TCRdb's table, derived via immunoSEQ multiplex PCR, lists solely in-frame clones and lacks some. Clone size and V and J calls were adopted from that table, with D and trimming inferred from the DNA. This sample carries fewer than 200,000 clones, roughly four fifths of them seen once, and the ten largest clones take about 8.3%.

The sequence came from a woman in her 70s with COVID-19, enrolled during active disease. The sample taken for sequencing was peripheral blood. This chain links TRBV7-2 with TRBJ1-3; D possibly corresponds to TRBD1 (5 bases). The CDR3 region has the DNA TGTGCCAGCAGCCGTCCAGGGCTTGGAAACACCATATATTTT. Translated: CASSRPGLGNTIYF.